The clone carrying this T cell receptor beta chain was seen a single time. The data are from a study of CD4 T cells in relation to SARS-CoV-2 and coronaviruses. The data were produced by immunoSEQ multiplex PCR, yet TCRdb's version contains in-frame clones alone and is incomplete. The profile shows tens of thousands of clones, around 90% of them singletons. The CDR3 runs to 13 residues. CDR1 LNHDA and CDR2 SQIVND come from the germline V gene (reference sequence). V was shortened by 1 base and J by 6 bases, with 7 bases between the two germline ends. Cryopreserved PBMCs were CD4-enriched, then split into naive and memory cells.

This receptor was obtained from an adult with COVID-19. The rearrangement uses TRBV19 and TRBJ1-5; unclear D gene. The source material was naive CD4+ T cells from PBMCs. As for subset: naive CD4+ T cells isolated by negative enrichment. CDR3 coding DNA: TGTGCCAGTAGTATAGGTGGGGTTCAGCCCCAGCATTTT. This sequence encodes CASSIGGVQPQHF.